This T cell receptor beta chain originates from a study of cytomegalovirus exposure and HLA in healthy donors. A word on this clone: Its cognate antigen is unknown.

Findings and limits, study-wide: In vitro experiments confirmed that a few CMV-associated chains were specific for CMV antigens.

The length of the CDR3 is 15 residues. Germline lookup yields CDR1 MNHNS and CDR2 SASEGT. V lost 3 bases to trimming and J lost 0 bases, with 9 bases between them. PCR used 60 Vbeta primers and 13 Jbeta primers. Libraries were prepared by immunoSEQ multiplex PCR; TCRdb keeps only in-frame clonotypes and omits some of them. The sample lists some 160,000 clones, around 80% occurring once. V usage is TRBV6-1 and J usage is TRBJ1-3, with D unresolved. The source material was PBMCs. The clonotype originates from a man aged 35-49 years in good health and CMV-seronegative. The CDR3 DNA reads TGTGCCAGCAGTGATATCCTATTCTCTGGAAACACCATATATTTT. Its protein product is CASSDILFSGNTIYF.